The 7 T cell receptor beta chains below were found in one sample sequenced in a study of T-cell reconstitution after alpha-beta-depleted transplantation in children. The TCRbeta library was prepared with unique molecular identifiers. TCRdb redid the calling of the PCR reads with MiXCR, one entry per CDR3 protein. The sample yields about 300,000 distinct CDR3 sequences, over 9.5% seen once. Here the sequenced sample was PBMCs, taken before TCRalphabeta/CD19-depleted stem cell transplant. Receptors were obtained from a boy in the first two years of life with acute myeloid leukemia, due to receive a stem cell transplant.

This clonotype was observed at least ten times. This chain joins TRBV7-9 and TRBJ1-5; D unresolved. This CDR3 comprises 13 residues. V lost 5 bases and J 5 bases, leaving 10 bases between the germline ends. Germline V CDR1 and CDR2: SEHNR, FQNEAQ (reference sequence). CDR3 nucleotides: TGTGCCAGCAGCCTGATTGAGGATCAGCCCCAGCATTTT. Its protein product is CASSLIEDQPQHF.

In regard to this clonotype: A read error is possible here, since a much larger clone lies one base away. The chain recombines TRBV11-1 with TRBJ2-3, with unresolved D. The CDR3 covers 12 residues. Germline lookup yields CDR1 SGHAT and CDR2 FQDESV (reference sequence). CDR3 coding DNA: TGTGCCAGCAGCTTCTTCACAGATCCGCAGTATTTT. Its protein product is CASSFFTDPQYF.

At least ten counts were recorded for this clonotype. DNA for the CDR3: TGTGCCAGCAGCCCCAAGGGACGAGAGACCCAGTACTTC. Translating gives CASSPKGRETQYF. This rearrangement joins TRBV7-2 to TRBJ2-5; D is perhaps TRBD1 or TRBD2 (5 bases each). Per germline, CDR1 SGHTA and CDR2 FQGNSA. The CDR3 spans 13 residues. The V and J ends lost 5 bases and 4 bases respectively, with 11 bases between them.

DNA for the CDR3: TGCGCCAGCAGCCAAGATCAGACTAGCGGGAAGGCGTATGAGCAGTTCTTC. It translates to CASSQDQTSGKAYEQFF. This chain connects TRBV4-3 to TRBJ2-1, with 11 bases that match TRBD2. The CDR3 spans 17 residues. V lost 0 bases and J lost 8; bases outside the gene matches: 9. The germline gives CDR1 LGHNA, CDR2 YSLEER.

This clonotype was observed at least ten times. CDR3 nucleotides: TGTGCCAGCAGCCGGACAGGGAGAGGCTACACCTTC. Translation: CASSRTGRGYTF. V and J are TRBV3-1 and TRBJ1-2, with 8 bases that match TRBD1. The junction had 3 bases not matched to a gene; V was cut back by 4 bases and J by 8 bases. CDR1 and CDR2 (germline): LGHDT, YNNKEL (reference sequence). This CDR3 contains 12 residues.

By share, this clonotype ranks as medium-sized (0.01 to 0.1%). V is TRBV5-1 and J is TRBJ2-2; TRBD1 matches 9 bases. The CDR3 spans 18 residues. V was clipped by 0 bases and J by 2 bases; unmatched bases: 8. Germline CDR1 is SGHRS and CDR2 is YFSETQ. The CDR3: CASSLVPPGQGNTGELFF. The CDR3, as DNA: TGCGCCAGCAGCTTGGTACCACCGGGACAGGGAAACACCGGGGAGCTGTTTTTT. Full variable domain (rest looked up from reference TRBV5-1 and TRBJ2-2): KAGVTQTPRYLIKTRGQQVTLSCSPISGHRSVSWYQQTPGQGLQFLFEYFSETQRNKGNFPGRFSGRQFSNSRSEMNVSTLELGDSALYLCASSLVPPGQGNTGELFFGEGSRLTVL.

The V call is TRBV5-4, the J call TRBJ2-7; D possibly uses TRBD1 or TRBD2 (5 bases each). Trimming stripped 2 bases from V and 0 bases from J, with 12 bases between. CDR3 size: 15 residues. The germline gives CDR1 SGHNT, CDR2 YYREEE (reference sequence). This CDR3 is CASSFGAGSSYEQYF. The DNA for the CDR3 is TGTGCCAGCAGCTTCGGGGCAGGTTCCTCCTACGAGCAGTACTTC.